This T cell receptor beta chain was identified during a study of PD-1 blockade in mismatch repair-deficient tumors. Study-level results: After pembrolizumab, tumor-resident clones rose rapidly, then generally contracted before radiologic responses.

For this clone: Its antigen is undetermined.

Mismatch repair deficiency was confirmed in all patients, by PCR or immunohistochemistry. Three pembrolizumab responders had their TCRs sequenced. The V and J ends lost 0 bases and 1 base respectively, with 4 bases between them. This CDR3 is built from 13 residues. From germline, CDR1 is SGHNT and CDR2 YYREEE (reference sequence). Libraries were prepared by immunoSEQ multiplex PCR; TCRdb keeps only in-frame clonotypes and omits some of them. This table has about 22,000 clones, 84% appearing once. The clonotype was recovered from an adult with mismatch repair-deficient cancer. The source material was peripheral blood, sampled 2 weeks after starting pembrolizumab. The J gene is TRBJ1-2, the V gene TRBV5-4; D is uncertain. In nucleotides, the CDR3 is TGTGCCAGCAGCTTGGGTCGTAACTATGGCTACACCTTC. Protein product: CASSLGRNYGYTF.